Following are 11 T cell receptor beta chains from one sample sequenced in a study of CXCR3-negative and CXCR3-positive naive CD8 T cells. All TRB cDNA libraries came from 5' RACE performed with UMI labels. Following a re-call of the 5' RACE reads, TCRdb has one entry per CDR3 protein and lacks DNA. The repertoire table contains about 63,000 distinct CDR3 sequences. No cognate antigen is known for these TCRs. Notes on the study in general: CXCR3-positive naive cells had more hydrophobic TRB CDR3s than CXCR3-negative naive cells.

The sample taken for sequencing was naive CXCR3+ CD8+ T cells from blood. As for subset: CD45RO-CCR7+CD27+CD95- naive CD8+ T cells expressing CXCR3 (TNR3+). These receptors all stem from a human donor in good health. Some clones in this sample may be carry-over from other donors' samples.

This chain uses TRBV7-3 with TRBJ2-1; TCRdb indicates TRBD1, and absent DNA this call remains unverified. The CDR3 runs 12 residues. Germline-derived CDR1 and CDR2 are SGHTA and FQGTGA. The CDR3 protein is CASSLGGAGQFF.

V usage is TRBV7-2 and J usage is TRBJ2-3; TCRdb returns TRBD1, unconfirmable since there is no DNA. The germline CDR1 and CDR2 sequences are SGHTA and FQGNSA. The CDR3 has 15 amino acids. CDR3 region: CASSEWGGLTDTQYF.

The chain links TRBV5-5 to TRBJ2-2; TCRdb's D call of TRBD1 is untestable without DNA. There are 15 residues in the CDR3. Germline-derived CDR1 and CDR2 are SGHKS and YYEKEE (reference sequence). The CDR3 loop reads CASSLGFPSTGELFF.

This rearrangement joins TRBV7-9 to TRBJ2-5; the D call from TCRdb, TRBD1, cannot be confirmed without DNA. CDR3 length: 15 amino acids. CDR1 is SEHNR, CDR2 FQNEAQ, per germline (reference sequence). The CDR3 sequence: CASSNRWDTQETQYF.

This chain uses TRBV10-3 with TRBJ2-3; without DNA, the TCRdb call of TRBD1 cannot be checked. Germline values: CDR1 ENHRY, CDR2 SYGVKD. The CDR3 length is 16 residues. The CDR3 protein is CAISQTGGLGTDTQYF.

The V gene is TRBV29-1, the J gene TRBJ2-1; TCRdb selects TRBD2, and the lack of DNA leaves this call unchecked. Looked up from germline, CDR1 is SQVTM and CDR2 is ANQGSEA. This CDR3 spans 14 amino acids. The CDR3 spells CSYSGPNSYNEQFF.

The J gene is TRBJ2-7, the V gene TRBV7-9. Germline-derived CDR1 and CDR2 are SEHNR and FQNEAQ (reference sequence). CDR3 length: 14 amino acids. Here the CDR3 reads CASSPILEAYEQYF.

The chain uses TRBV20-1 and TRBJ2-3; TCRdb designates TRBD1, a call that cannot be tested without DNA. In germline, CDR1 is DFQATT, CDR2 SNEGSKA (reference sequence). This CDR3 is built from 16 residues. This CDR3 is CSASPPDRVSTDTQYF.

This chain joins TRBV29-1 and TRBJ1-1; absent DNA, TCRdb's TRBD1 call cannot be checked. Germline V gene lookup returns CDR1 SQVTM and CDR2 ANQGSEA. This CDR3 spans 16 amino acids. The CDR3 sequence: CSVEGQGDRLNTEAFF.

This chain connects TRBV29-1 to TRBJ2-1; TCRdb's D call of TRBD1 is untestable without DNA. Germline V CDR1 and CDR2: SQVTM, ANQGSEA. This CDR3 region has 16 residues. The CDR3: CSVGLAGGDPRSGQFF.

The genes are TRBV6-2 or TRBV6-3 and TRBJ2-7. CDR1 MNHEY and CDR2 SVGEGT come from the germline V gene. The CDR3 spans 15 residues. CDR3: CASSYIGNPSYEQYF.